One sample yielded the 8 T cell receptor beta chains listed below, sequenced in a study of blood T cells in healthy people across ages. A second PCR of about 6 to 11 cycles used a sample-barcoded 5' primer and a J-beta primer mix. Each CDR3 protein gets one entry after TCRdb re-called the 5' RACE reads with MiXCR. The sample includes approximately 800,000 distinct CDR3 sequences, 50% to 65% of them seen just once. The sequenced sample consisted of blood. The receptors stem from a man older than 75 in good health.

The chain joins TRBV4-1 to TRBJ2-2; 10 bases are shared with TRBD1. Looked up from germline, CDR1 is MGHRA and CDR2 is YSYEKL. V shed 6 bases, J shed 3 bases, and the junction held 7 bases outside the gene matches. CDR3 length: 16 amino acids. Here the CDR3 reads CASRQTGGGYTGELFF. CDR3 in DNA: TGCGCCAGCAGACAGACAGGGGGCGGATACACCGGGGAGCTGTTTTTT.

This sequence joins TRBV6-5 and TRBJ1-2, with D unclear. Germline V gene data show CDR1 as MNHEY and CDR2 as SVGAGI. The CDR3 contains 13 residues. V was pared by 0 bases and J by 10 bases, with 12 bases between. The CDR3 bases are TGTGCCAGCAGTTACTCGTACGGAAATGACTACACCTTC. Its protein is CASSYSYGNDYTF.

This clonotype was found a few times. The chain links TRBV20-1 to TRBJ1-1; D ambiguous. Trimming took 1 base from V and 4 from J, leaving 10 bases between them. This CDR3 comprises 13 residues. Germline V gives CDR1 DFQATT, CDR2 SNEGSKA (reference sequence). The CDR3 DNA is TGCAGTGCTAGAGGCTATAACAGCACTGAAGCTTTCTTT. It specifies CSARGYNSTEAFF.

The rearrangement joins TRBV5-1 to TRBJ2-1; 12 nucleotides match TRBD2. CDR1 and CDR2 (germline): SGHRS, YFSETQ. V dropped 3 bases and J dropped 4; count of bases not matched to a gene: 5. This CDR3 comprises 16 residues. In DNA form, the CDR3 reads TGCGCCAGCAGCTCGACTAGCGGGAGAGGTTACAATGAGCAGTTCTTC. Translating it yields CASSSTSGRGYNEQFF.

The CDR3 sequence is CSARDRGTSGRAKYYEQYF. Written as DNA, the CDR3 is TGCAGTGCTAGAGACCGAGGGACTAGCGGGAGGGCCAAATATTACGAGCAGTACTTC. This chain connects TRBV20-1 to TRBJ2-7; 16 nucleotides align to TRBD2. The CDR3 spans 19 residues. Trimming removed 0 bases from V and 4 bases from J; junction bases left unmatched: 12. From germline, CDR1 is DFQATT and CDR2 SNEGSKA (reference sequence).

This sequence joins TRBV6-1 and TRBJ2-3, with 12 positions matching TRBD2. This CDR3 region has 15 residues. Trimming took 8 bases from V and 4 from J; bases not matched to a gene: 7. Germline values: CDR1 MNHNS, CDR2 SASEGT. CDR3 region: CASLPSGRASDTQYF. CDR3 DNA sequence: TGTGCCAGCCTACCTAGCGGGAGGGCGTCAGATACGCAGTATTTT.

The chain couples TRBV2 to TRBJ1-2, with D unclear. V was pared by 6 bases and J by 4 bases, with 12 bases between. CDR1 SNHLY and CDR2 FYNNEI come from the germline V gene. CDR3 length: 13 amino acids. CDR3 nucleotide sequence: TGTGCCAGCAGACCCGGACTCCTCTATGGCTACACCTTC. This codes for CASRPGLLYGYTF.

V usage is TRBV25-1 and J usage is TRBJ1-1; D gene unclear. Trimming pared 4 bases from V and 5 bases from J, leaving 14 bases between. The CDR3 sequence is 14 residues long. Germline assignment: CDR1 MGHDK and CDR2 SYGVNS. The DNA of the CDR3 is TGTGCCAGCAGTGGAGACCGGCCCAAGACTGAAGCTTTCTTT. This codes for CASSGDRPKTEAFF.